A selection of T cell receptor beta chains follows, all from one sample in a study of PD-1 blockade in classical Hodgkin lymphoma. Profiled with immunoSEQ multiplex PCR; TCRdb holds only in-frame clones, not every one. Found here are approximately 84,000 clones, around 86% of them singletons; the top ten hold about 20%. This specimen was peripheral blood mononuclear cells (PBMCs), taken at baseline. The receptor source for this set is a human donor with classical Hodgkin lymphoma. Each CDR3 is given with its conserved first and last residue. The D gene is left open where the match is weak. For some rows the clone size is stated as once, few or many, or as a class when expanded; others skip it.

clone_size	d_call	v_call	j_call	cdr3_aa	cdr3_nt
NA	TRBD2	TRBV10-1	TRBJ2-2	CASRAGTSAGELFF	TGCGCCAGCAGAGCCGGGACTAGCGCCGGGGAGCTGTTTTTT
NA	NA	TRBV7-6	TRBJ2-1	CASSLIVGHEQFF	TGTGCCAGCAGCTTAATCGTCGGGCATGAGCAGTTCTTC
NA	NA	TRBV6-5	TRBJ2-1	CASSYDPSLDNEQFF	TGTGCCAGCAGTTACGATCCTAGCTTAGACAATGAGCAGTTCTTC
NA	NA	TRBV5-1	TRBJ2-7	CASSLGLGRPYEQYF	TGCGCCAGCAGCTTGGGCCTAGGGCGCCCTTACGAGCAGTACTTC
NA	NA	TRBV6-5	TRBJ1-3	CASSYSSSSGNTIYF	TGTGCCAGCAGTTACTCTTCCAGCTCTGGAAACACCATATATTTT
NA	TRBD1	TRBV7-9	TRBJ2-3	CASSPQAGGITDTQYF	TGTGCCAGCAGCCCTCAGGCAGGGGGCATCACAGATACGCAGTATTTT
NA	NA	TRBV10-3	TRBJ2-1	CATEGNHNEQFF	TGTGCCACCGAGGGGAACCACAATGAGCAGTTCTTC
once	NA	TRBV6-5	TRBJ2-5	CASSYSTGLPETQYF	TGTGCCAGCAGTTACTCCACAGGGTTGCCCGAGACCCAGTACTTC
NA	NA	TRBV10-1	TRBJ2-1	CASLAKSLNNEQFF	TGCGCCAGCTTGGCAAAATCGCTGAACAATGAGCAGTTCTTC
NA	NA	TRBV30	TRBJ2-7	CASRIEANYEQYF	TGTGCCTCCCGGATCGAGGCGAATTACGAGCAGTACTTC
NA	NA	TRBV5-1	TRBJ2-7	CASSLDRYPYEQYF	TGCGCCAGCAGCTTGGACAGGTACCCCTACGAGCAGTACTTC
NA	NA	TRBV7-2	TRBJ1-2	CASSLVGPGYGYTF	TGTGCCAGCAGCTTAGTGGGGCCAGGGTATGGCTACACCTTC
NA	TRBD1	TRBV5-1	TRBJ2-2	CASRPRTGTNTGELFF	TGCGCCAGCAGACCAAGGACAGGGACGAACACCGGGGAGCTGTTTTTT
NA	NA	TRBV28	TRBJ2-2	CASSLAGPPPRDGELFF	TGTGCCAGCAGTTTAGCGGGACCCCCCCCAAGGGACGGGGAGCTGTTTTTT
NA	TRBD2	TRBV5-1	TRBJ2-3	CASSLHRGSGAVTDTQYF	TGCGCCAGCAGCCTACACCGGGGAAGCGGGGCGGTCACAGATACGCAGTATTTT
once	NA	TRBV7-2	TRBJ2-2	CASSLVRQSDTGELFF	TGTGCCAGCAGCTTAGTTAGGCAGAGTGACACCGGGGAGCTGTTTTTT
NA	NA	TRBV27	TRBJ2-7	CASSPDRIFYEQYF	TGTGCCAGCAGCCCCGACAGGATTTTCTACGAGCAGTACTTC
NA	NA	TRBV6-6	TRBJ2-3	CASRLAETSTDTQYF	TGTGCCAGCAGATTAGCGGAAACTTCCACAGATACGCAGTATTTT
NA	NA	TRBV2	TRBJ1-5	CASNWAGNQPQHF	TGTGCCAGCAATTGGGCAGGGAATCAGCCCCAGCATTTT
NA	NA	TRBV27	TRBJ2-7	CASSFNYEQYF	TGTGCCAGCAGTTTCAATTACGAGCAGTACTTC
once	NA	TRBV14	TRBJ1-1	CASSQLLDTEAFF	TGTGCCAGCAGCCAACTACTGGACACTGAAGCTTTCTTT
NA	NA	TRBV11-3	TRBJ2-3	CASSLGGTDTQYF	TGTGCCAGCAGCCTGGGGGGCACAGATACGCAGTATTTT
NA	TRBD1	TRBV28	TRBJ2-5	CASSSGQGPETQYF	TGTGCCAGCAGTTCTGGACAGGGACCGGAGACCCAGTACTTC
NA	TRBD1	TRBV9	TRBJ2-7	CASSVGDSSYEQYF	TGTGCCAGCAGCGTAGGGGACAGTTCCTACGAGCAGTACTTC
NA	TRBD1	TRBV28	TRBJ2-1	CASTERTGRGENEQFF	TGTGCCAGCACCGAACGGACAGGGCGGGGAGAAAATGAGCAGTTCTTC
NA	NA	TRBV27	TRBJ2-1	CASSSMGLDYNEQFF	TGTGCCAGCAGTTCGATGGGACTGGACTACAATGAGCAGTTCTTC
NA	TRBD1	TRBV5-1	TRBJ1-2	CASSTDRGSNYGYTF	TGCGCCAGCAGCACGGACAGGGGGTCTAACTATGGCTACACCTTC
NA	TRBD1	TRBV7-9	TRBJ2-7	CASSLTTDRASEQYF	TGTGCCAGCAGCTTAACCACCGACAGGGCTTCCGAGCAGTACTTC
NA	NA	TRBV18	TRBJ1-1	CASSPREGNTEAFF	TGTGCCAGCTCACCACGGGAAGGCAACACTGAAGCTTTCTTT
NA	NA	TRBV20-1	TRBJ2-1	CGGFTYNEQFF	TGCGGGGGTTTCACCTACAATGAGCAGTTCTTC
few	NA	TRBV7-9	TRBJ1-1	CASSWTVNTEAFF	TGTGCCAGCAGCTGGACAGTGAACACTGAAGCTTTCTTT
NA	NA	TRBV5-1	TRBJ2-5	CASSLRPATRETQYF	TGCGCCAGCAGCTTGCGCCCAGCGACTCGGGAGACCCAGTACTTC
NA	NA	TRBV9	TRBJ2-1	CASSVGGGQNHNEQFF	TGTGCCAGCAGCGTAGGAGGAGGACAGAACCACAATGAGCAGTTCTTC
NA	TRBD1	TRBV28	TRBJ2-7	CASSPTTTGIEQYF	TGTGCCAGCAGTCCTACCACGACAGGGATCGAGCAGTACTTC
NA	NA	TRBV7-8	TRBJ1-5	CASSELGGGNQPQHF	TGTGCCAGCAGCGAGCTTGGAGGGGGCAATCAGCCCCAGCATTTT
NA	TRBD1	TRBV18	TRBJ2-5	CASSPRTGRETQYF	TGTGCCAGCTCACCTAGGACAGGGAGAGAGACCCAGTACTTC
NA	NA	TRBV4-2	TRBJ2-1	CASSQAGRNDEQFF	TGTGCCAGCAGCCAAGCCGGGAGAAATGATGAGCAGTTCTTC
NA	NA	TRBV5-8	TRBJ2-2	CASALRLRELFF	TGTGCCAGCGCCTTACGTTTAAGGGAGCTGTTTTTT
NA	TRBD1	TRBV19	TRBJ1-1	CASSISGTGVTEAFF	TGTGCCAGTAGTATCTCGGGGACAGGGGTTACTGAAGCTTTCTTT
NA	TRBD2	TRBV5-1	TRBJ2-2	CASSPWTSVANTGELFF	TGCGCCAGCAGCCCCTGGACTAGCGTCGCAAACACCGGGGAGCTGTTTTTT
NA	NA	TRBV10-3	TRBJ1-2	CAISETTRGVNYGYTF	TGTGCCATCAGTGAGACGACAAGGGGCGTTAACTATGGCTACACCTTC
once	TRBD1	TRBV6-5	TRBJ2-6	CASSPGGAGANVLTF	TGTGCCAGCAGCCCAGGGGGCGCCGGGGCCAACGTCCTGACTTTC
NA	TRBD1	TRBV28	TRBJ2-2	CASRTGNTGELFF	TGTGCCAGTAGGACAGGGAACACCGGGGAGCTGTTTTTT
once	NA	TRBV5-6	TRBJ2-1	CASSADTSYEQFF	TGTGCCAGCAGCGCGGATACCAGCTATGAGCAGTTCTTC
once	NA	TRBV2	TRBJ1-2	CASRMDGANYGYTF	TGTGCCAGCAGAATGGACGGAGCCAACTATGGCTACACCTTC
NA	NA	TRBV5-6	TRBJ2-7	CASSSSWTPPEQYF	TGTGCCAGCAGCTCGAGCTGGACCCCGCCCGAGCAGTACTTC
NA	NA	TRBV7-9	TRBJ1-1	CASSPMGTNTEAFF	TGTGCCAGCAGTCCCATGGGGACGAACACTGAAGCTTTCTTT
NA	NA	TRBV10-3	TRBJ2-2	CAISESGTGELFF	TGTGCCATCAGTGAATCTGGGACCGGGGAGCTGTTTTTT
NA	TRBD1	TRBV6-1	TRBJ1-1	CASSPGGLRTEAFF	TGTGCCAGCAGTCCAGGGGGCCTGAGAACTGAAGCTTTCTTT